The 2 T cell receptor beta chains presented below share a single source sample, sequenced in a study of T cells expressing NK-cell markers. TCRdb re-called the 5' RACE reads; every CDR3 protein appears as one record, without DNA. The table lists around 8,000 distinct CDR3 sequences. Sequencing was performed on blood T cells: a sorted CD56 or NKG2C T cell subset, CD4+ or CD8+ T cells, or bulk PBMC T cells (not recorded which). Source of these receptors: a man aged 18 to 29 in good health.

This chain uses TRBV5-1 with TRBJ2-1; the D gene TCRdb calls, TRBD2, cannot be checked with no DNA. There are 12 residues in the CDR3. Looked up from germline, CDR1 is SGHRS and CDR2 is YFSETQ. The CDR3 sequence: CASSDSGNEQFF.

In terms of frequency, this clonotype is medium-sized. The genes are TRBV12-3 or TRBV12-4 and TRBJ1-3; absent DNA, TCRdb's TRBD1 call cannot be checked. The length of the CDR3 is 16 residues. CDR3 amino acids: CASSLAGRSSGNTIYF.